A selection of T cell receptor beta chains follows, all from one sample in a study of shared clonotypes between healthy human individuals. Sequencing used immunoSEQ multiplex PCR; TCRdb keeps in-frame clones, though not all of them. The data show about 820,000 clones, approximately 92% seen once. Sequencing used naive CD8+ T cells sorted from blood. The receptor source for this set is a young man in good health. Each CDR3 is given with its conserved first and last residue. D genes are given only for firm matches. Only part of the rows carry a size: once, few, many, or a class if the clone is expanded.

clone size: NA; D gene: NA; V gene: TRBV5-1; J gene: TRBJ2-5; CDR3 DNA: TGCGCCAGCAGCTTGGAGGCGGTCAGTAACCAAGAGACCCAGTACTTC; CDR3 protein: CASSLEAVSNQETQYF
clone size: NA; D gene: NA; V gene: TRBV6-1; J gene: TRBJ2-7; CDR3 DNA: TGTGCCAGCAGTGGACAGTTTACCTCCTACGAGCAGTACTTC; CDR3 protein: CASSGQFTSYEQYF
clone size: NA; D gene: TRBD1; V gene: TRBV5-1; J gene: TRBJ2-2; CDR3 DNA: TGCGCCAGCGCAGCTTTGTCCCACCGGAGACAGGGAAACACCGGGGAGCTGTTTTTT; CDR3 protein: CASAALSHRRQGNTGELFF
clone size: NA; D gene: NA; V gene: TRBV11-2; J gene: TRBJ2-1; CDR3 DNA: TGTGCCAGCAGCTTAAGTATGGAGGTCTCCTACAATGAGCAGTTCTTC; CDR3 protein: CASSLSMEVSYNEQFF
clone size: NA; D gene: NA; V gene: TRBV7-9; J gene: TRBJ2-7; CDR3 DNA: TGTGCCAGCAGCCCCATAGGAAACGAGCAGTACTTC; CDR3 protein: CASSPIGNEQYF
clone size: NA; D gene: TRBD2; V gene: TRBV27; J gene: TRBJ2-1; CDR3 DNA: TGTGCCAGCAGTTTATCGCCGAGCGGGAGCTCCTACAATGAGCAGTTCTTC; CDR3 protein: CASSLSPSGSSYNEQFF
clone size: once; D gene: TRBD1; V gene: TRBV4-1; J gene: TRBJ1-2; CDR3 DNA: TGCGCCAGCAGCCAAGATCGGGGACAGACCTATGGCTACACCTTC; CDR3 protein: CASSQDRGQTYGYTF
clone size: NA; D gene: NA; V gene: TRBV7-3; J gene: TRBJ2-1; CDR3 DNA: TGTGCCAGCAGCTTAATCCTGCGTTCACAGGACAATGAGCAGTTCTTC; CDR3 protein: CASSLILRSQDNEQFF
clone size: NA; D gene: NA; V gene: TRBV9; J gene: TRBJ2-1; CDR3 DNA: TGTGCCAGCAGCGTAGTCGGATACAATGAGCAGTTCTTC; CDR3 protein: CASSVVGYNEQFF
clone size: NA; D gene: NA; V gene: TRBV14; J gene: TRBJ2-6; CDR3 DNA: TGTGCCAGCAGCCAAGAACCGGAAAACCTCTCTGGGGCCAACGTCCTGACTTTC; CDR3 protein: CASSQEPENLSGANVLTF
clone size: NA; D gene: TRBD1; V gene: TRBV27; J gene: TRBJ2-1; CDR3 DNA: TGTGCCAGCAGTGACAGGGGGCGGGGGCACAATGAGCAGTTCTTC; CDR3 protein: CASSDRGRGHNEQFF
clone size: NA; D gene: TRBD2; V gene: TRBV28; J gene: TRBJ2-1; CDR3 DNA: TGTGCCAGCACTAAGCGGGAGGGGTTCAATGAGCAGTTCTTC; CDR3 protein: CASTKREGFNEQFF
clone size: NA; D gene: TRBD1; V gene: TRBV6-5; J gene: TRBJ1-1; CDR3 DNA: TGTGCCAGCGGAACACAGGGGTTTACGTTAGCTTTCTTT; CDR3 protein: CASGTQGFTLAFF
clone size: NA; D gene: TRBD2; V gene: TRBV28; J gene: TRBJ2-3; CDR3 DNA: TGTGCCAGCTCCCGGACTAGCGGGAGCGGGCCCACAGATACGCAGTATTTT; CDR3 protein: CASSRTSGSGPTDTQYF
clone size: NA; D gene: NA; V gene: TRBV14; J gene: TRBJ1-1; CDR3 DNA: TGTGCCAGCAGCCTGGGGGCTGAAGCTTTCTTT; CDR3 protein: CASSLGAEAFF
clone size: NA; D gene: NA; V gene: TRBV18; J gene: TRBJ2-1; CDR3 DNA: TGTGCCAGCTCACCATATAATAATGAGCAGTTCTTC; CDR3 protein: CASSPYNNEQFF
clone size: NA; D gene: NA; V gene: TRBV5-1; J gene: TRBJ1-1; CDR3 DNA: TGCGCCAGCAGCTTGAGGGGACACCCGAACACTGAAGCTTTCTTT; CDR3 protein: CASSLRGHPNTEAFF
clone size: NA; D gene: NA; V gene: TRBV14; J gene: TRBJ1-2; CDR3 DNA: TGTGCCAGCAGCCAAGAAGGCAGGGCGTTCTATGGCTACACCTTC; CDR3 protein: CASSQEGRAFYGYTF
clone size: NA; D gene: TRBD1; V gene: TRBV5-1; J gene: TRBJ2-1; CDR3 DNA: TGCGCCAGCAGCTTGGGGACAGGGGGCGCGTACAATGAGCAGTTCTTC; CDR3 protein: CASSLGTGGAYNEQFF
clone size: NA; D gene: TRBD2; V gene: TRBV10-1; J gene: TRBJ2-1; CDR3 DNA: TGCGCCAGCAGTGAGTCCTCACTAGCGGGAGGGCCGTACAATGAGCAGTTCTTC; CDR3 protein: CASSESSLAGGPYNEQFF
clone size: NA; D gene: NA; V gene: TRBV29-1; J gene: TRBJ2-7; CDR3 DNA: TGCAGCGTTGAAGGACAGGTTCCCTACGAGCAGTACTTC; CDR3 protein: CSVEGQVPYEQYF
clone size: NA; D gene: NA; V gene: TRBV27; J gene: TRBJ2-7; CDR3 DNA: TGTGCCAGCAGCCTAGGGGGGGAGGGCTCCTACGAGCAGTACTTC; CDR3 protein: CASSLGGEGSYEQYF
clone size: NA; D gene: NA; V gene: TRBV11-2; J gene: TRBJ2-1; CDR3 DNA: TGTGCCAGCAGTCAAGCCGAGGTCCATGAGCAGTTCTTC; CDR3 protein: CASSQAEVHEQFF
clone size: NA; D gene: TRBD2; V gene: TRBV7-6; J gene: TRBJ2-3; CDR3 DNA: TGTGCCAGCAGCCCAACTAGCGGGAGGGATCCAGATACGCAGTATTTT; CDR3 protein: CASSPTSGRDPDTQYF
clone size: NA; D gene: NA; V gene: TRBV6-5; J gene: TRBJ1-2; CDR3 DNA: TGTGCCAGCAGTCCAAGGGGCGACGGTGGCTACACCTTC; CDR3 protein: CASSPRGDGGYTF
clone size: NA; D gene: NA; V gene: TRBV27; J gene: TRBJ2-1; CDR3 DNA: TGTGCCAGCTACCCTGGGGCAGGCAATGAGCAGTTCTTC; CDR3 protein: CASYPGAGNEQFF
clone size: NA; D gene: TRBD1; V gene: TRBV27; J gene: TRBJ2-1; CDR3 DNA: TGTGCCAGCAGTCCGGGACAGGGAGGATACAATGAGCAGTTCTTC; CDR3 protein: CASSPGQGGYNEQFF
clone size: NA; D gene: TRBD1; V gene: TRBV5-6; J gene: TRBJ2-2; CDR3 DNA: TGTGCCAGCGCCCAGGGGGACACCGGGGAGCTGTTTTTT; CDR3 protein: CASAQGDTGELFF
clone size: NA; D gene: NA; V gene: TRBV15; J gene: TRBJ2-3; CDR3 DNA: TGTGCCACCAGCAGCTTCAGTGACAGCTCTCGGGATACGCAGTATTTT; CDR3 protein: CATSSFSDSSRDTQYF
clone size: NA; D gene: NA; V gene: TRBV29-1; J gene: TRBJ1-1; CDR3 DNA: TGCAGCGTCTGGGCTTATGGCACTGAAGCTTTCTTT; CDR3 protein: CSVWAYGTEAFF
clone size: few; D gene: NA; V gene: TRBV27; J gene: TRBJ1-5; CDR3 DNA: TGTGCCAGCAGTTTAATCGGTAGCAATCAGCCCCAGCATTTT; CDR3 protein: CASSLIGSNQPQHF